These 15 T cell receptor beta chains were sequenced from one sample in a study of blood T cell repertoires in COVID-19. The method was immunoSEQ multiplex PCR; TCRdb's version includes in-frame clones alone and lacks a portion of them. The table shows 50,000 to 75,000 clones, with approximately 84% occurring only once. The material sequenced was peripheral blood. The receptors come from a man older than 75 in a cohort sampled during active COVID-19.

This clone was detected a few times. V and J are TRBV2 and TRBJ1-5; D unresolved. Germline V lookup: CDR1 SNHLY, CDR2 FYNNEI. Trimming cost V 3 bases and J 6 bases, with 6 bases left between them. The CDR3 is made up of 12 amino acids. CDR3 protein: CASSEEVQPQHF. CDR3 sequence (DNA): TGTGCCAGCAGTGAGGAGGTTCAGCCCCAGCATTTT.

The chain joins TRBV7-9 to TRBJ2-3; 13 bases are a match to TRBD2. The ends lost 0 bases at V and 5 bases at J; junction bases unmatched: 5. Germline CDR1 SEHNR, CDR2 FQNEAQ (reference sequence). CDR3 length equals 17 residues. CDR3 sequence: CASSLAGTSGKQDTQYF. The DNA of the CDR3 is TGTGCCAGCAGCTTAGCAGGGACTAGCGGGAAGCAAGATACGCAGTATTTT.

The V gene is TRBV6-5, the J gene TRBJ2-7; 14 bases line up with TRBD2. The germline CDR1 and CDR2 sequences are MNHEY and SVGAGI. J gave up 2 bases and V 4 bases, and 1 base lay outside the gene matches. This CDR3 is built from 15 residues. The CDR3 coding sequence is TGTGCCAGCAGTTCGACTAGCGGGAGGGCCTACGAGCAGTACTTC. Amino acids: CASSSTSGRAYEQYF.

About this clone: Other DNA variants within this sample encode the same CDR3. The chain uses TRBV6-5 and TRBJ1-1; tentatively, D is TRBD1 (5 bases). The CDR3 consists of 14 residues. Germline V gives CDR1 MNHEY, CDR2 SVGAGI. V shed 3 bases and J shed 1 base, with 9 bases lying between them. The CDR3 loop reads CASSYLQGNTEAFF. CDR3 in DNA: TGTGCCAGCAGTTATTTGCAGGGGAACACTGAAGCTTTCTTT.

Only one count was recorded for this clone. This chain links TRBV12-3 or TRBV12-4 with TRBJ2-1, with D possibly TRBD2 on 6 matching bases. V was pared by 5 bases and J by 9 bases, with 14 bases between. The CDR3 is 13 amino acids. CDR3 protein: CASSPGTRGEQFF. Here the CDR3 DNA reads TGTGCCAGCAGTCCCGGGACTCGGGGTGAGCAGTTCTTC.

The chain employs TRBV4-1 and TRBJ2-1, with 13 bases lining up with TRBD2. The CDR3 is 16 amino acids. CDR1 and CDR2 (germline): MGHRA, YSYEKL. With 1 base clipped from V and 8 bases from J, the junction kept 5 bases outside the gene matches. CDR3 sequence: CASSQGTSGGVYEQFF. The DNA of the CDR3 is TGCGCCAGCAGCCAAGGAACTAGCGGGGGGGTATATGAGCAGTTCTTC.

The chain employs TRBV28 and TRBJ1-3, with D tentatively TRBD1 (5 bases). Trimming took off 2 bases at V and 4 bases at J, with 12 bases between the two ends. Germline V CDR1 and CDR2: MDHEN, SYDVKM. The CDR3 loop spans 15 amino acids. The CDR3 DNA sequence: TGTGCCAGCAGTTTAAACCCCCAGGGAGGAAACACCATATATTTT. Translated: CASSLNPQGGNTIYF.

This chain joins TRBV27 and TRBJ2-3; 12 bases map to TRBD2. Germline values: CDR1 MNHEY, CDR2 SMNVEV (reference sequence). This CDR3 contains 15 residues. Germline trimming cut 0 bases from V and 5 bases from J; bases unmatched to any gene: 0. CDR3 sequence (DNA): TGTGCCAGCAGTTTATCGACTAGCGGGGGAGATACGCAGTATTTT. It yields the protein CASSLSTSGGDTQYF.

The chain employs TRBV19 and TRBJ2-1; 9 bases map to TRBD1. The CDR3 is 16 amino acids. Unmatched junction bases numbered 6, after V lost 4 bases and J lost 2 bases. From germline, CDR1 is LNHDA and CDR2 SQIVND (reference sequence). Here the CDR3 reads CASSRGQGWTYNEQFF. The CDR3 bases are TGTGCCAGTAGTAGGGGACAGGGTTGGACCTACAATGAGCAGTTCTTC.

This clone was observed a handful of times. The chain carries TRBV7-8 and TRBJ1-5; D perhaps matches TRBD1 (5 bases). V lost 1 base, J lost 5 bases, and 15 bases lay in between. CDR3 length: 16 residues. CDR1 is SGHVS, CDR2 FQNEAQ, per germline. This CDR3 is CASSLGGRSGDQPQHF. CDR3 bases: TGTGCCAGCAGCTTAGGGGGCAGGTCAGGCGATCAGCCCCAGCATTTT.

The chain is built from TRBV14 and TRBJ2-1; 7 bases agree with TRBD2. Germline lookup yields CDR1 SGHDN and CDR2 FVKESK. J gave up 12 bases and V 1 base, and 3 bases lay outside the gene matches. This CDR3 region has 12 residues. CDR3 loop: CASSQAGGRQFF. The CDR3 DNA sequence: TGTGCCAGCAGCCAAGCGGGAGGACGGCAGTTCTTC. The complete variable domain, with remaining parts taken from reference TRBV14 and TRBJ2-1, reads EAGVTQFPSHSVIEKGQTVTLRCDPISGHDNLYWYRRVMGKEIKFLLHFVKESKQDESGMPNNRFLAERTGGTYSTLKVQPAELEDSGVYFCASSQAGGRQFFGPGTRLTVL.

This clone appeared once. The V and J genes are TRBV3-1 (or the pseudogene TRBV3-2) and TRBJ2-7; 9 positions match TRBD1. Germline V gene data show CDR1 as LGHDT and CDR2 as YNNKEL (reference sequence). This CDR3 contains 15 residues. The V gene end was trimmed by 4 bases and the J gene end by 2 bases; junction bases not matched to a gene: 6. Here the CDR3 reads CASSPGTGPTYEQYF. The CDR3, as DNA: TGTGCCAGCAGCCCTGGGACAGGGCCCACCTACGAGCAGTACTTC.

The rearrangement uses TRBV18 and TRBJ2-2, with 10 bases matching TRBD1. The V segment lost 5 bases and the J segment 1 base; nucleotides outside the gene matches: 7. The CDR3 contains 17 residues. From germline, CDR1 is KGHSH and CDR2 LQKENI. The CDR3 DNA reads TGTGCCAGCTCATCGGGACAGGGGAGGTTGAACACCGGGGAGCTGTTTTTT. It translates to CASSSGQGRLNTGELFF. The variable domain in full, with the rest retrieved from reference TRBV18 and TRBJ2-2, is NAGVMQNPRHLVRRRGQEARLRCSPMKGHSHVYWYRQLPEEGLKFMVYLQKENIIDESGMPKERFSAEFPKEGPSILRIQQVVRGDSAAYFCASSSGQGRLNTGELFFGEGSRLTVL.

This rearrangement joins TRBV24-1 to TRBJ2-1; 10 bases agree with TRBD1. Germline assignment: CDR1 KGHDR and CDR2 SFDVKD. V dropped 5 bases and J dropped 7; count of bases not matched to a gene: 7. The CDR3 length is 15 residues. The CDR3 DNA sequence: TGTGCCACCAGTGCCGGGACAGGGGTTTTAAATGAGCAGTTCTTC. This translates into CATSAGTGVLNEQFF.

The genes are TRBV7-9 and TRBJ2-5; unclear D gene. Germline V gives CDR1 SEHNR, CDR2 FQNEAQ (reference sequence). Trimming removed 1 base from V and 5 bases from J, with 8 bases in between. CDR3 length: 13 amino acids. CDR3 sequence: CASSLGGIETQYF. CDR3 DNA sequence: TGTGCCAGCAGCTTAGGCGGTATTGAGACCCAGTACTTC.